These 21 T cell receptor beta chains share one sample of origin, sequenced in a study of shared clonotypes between healthy human individuals. CD45RO-negative CD8 cells positively selected for CCR7 made up the naive population, which excluded terminally differentiated effector memory CD45RA+ cells. This table comes from immunoSEQ multiplex PCR, and its TCRdb copy is limited to in-frame clones, with some not included. The sample includes about 580,000 clones, roughly 98% of them seen just once. The sequencing sample was made of naive CD8+ T cells sorted from blood. The receptors originated from a man aged 25 to 40 in good health.

A note on this clone: Other DNA sequences in this sample translate to the same CDR3. V and J are TRBV7-9 and TRBJ2-7; D uncertain. V gave up 5 bases and J gave up 1 base, with 9 bases separating them. The CDR3 is made up of 13 amino acids. CDR1 and CDR2 from the germline V gene are SEHNR and FQNEAQ (reference sequence). The CDR3 region has the DNA TGTGCCAGCAGCCCTCCAAGTTCCTACGAGCAGTACTTC. This gives the protein CASSPPSSYEQYF.

V gene TRBV10-3 combines with J gene TRBJ2-7; D possibly corresponds to TRBD1 (6 bases). Germline assignment: CDR1 ENHRY and CDR2 SYGVKD. V was clipped by 6 bases and J by 4 bases, with 13 bases between them. This CDR3 spans 13 amino acids. The CDR3 region has the DNA TGTGCCATCAGGGACAGTAGTGCGTACGAGCAGTACTTC. Amino acid sequence: CAIRDSSAYEQYF.

The gene calls are TRBV27 and TRBJ1-5; D perhaps matches TRBD1 (5 bases). Trimming removed 2 bases at V and 5 bases at J, with 10 bases between. CDR1 MNHEY and CDR2 SMNVEV come from the germline V gene (reference sequence). The CDR3 consists of 14 residues. The CDR3 spells CASSLVGVHQPQHF. CDR3 sequence (DNA): TGTGCCAGCAGTTTAGTAGGGGTCCATCAGCCCCAGCATTTT.

This clone has a single count. V is TRBV6-5 and J is TRBJ2-1; D call uncertain. Trimming took off 5 bases at V and 5 bases at J, with 13 bases between the two ends. The CDR3 has 14 amino acids. Germline-derived CDR1 and CDR2 are MNHEY and SVGAGI. The CDR3 region has the DNA TGTGCCAGCAGTGTTACCAATGTTGACAATGAGCAGTTCTTC. Its translation is CASSVTNVDNEQFF.

CDR3 in amino acids: CASSPPGHGLGEQFF. As DNA, the CDR3 is TGTGCCAGCAGTCCCCCCGGACACGGTCTCGGTGAGCAGTTCTTC. The chain couples TRBV27 to TRBJ2-1; tentative D call: TRBD1 (5 bases). CDR1 is MNHEY and CDR2 is SMNVEV in the germline V gene (reference sequence). The CDR3 loop spans 15 amino acids. Deletions cut 5 bases from V and 9 bases from J, with 20 bases between.

The V gene is TRBV18, the J gene TRBJ2-1, with D unresolved. There are 13 residues in the CDR3. V was shortened by 2 bases and J by 7 bases, with 9 bases between the two germline ends. CDR1 is KGHSH, CDR2 LQKENI, per germline. The CDR3 reads CASSPDGVNEQFF. CDR3 sequence (DNA): TGTGCCAGCTCACCAGATGGGGTTAATGAGCAGTTCTTC.

The chain recombines TRBV7-8 with TRBJ1-5; D gene uncertain. Germline-derived CDR1 and CDR2 are SGHVS and FQNEAQ. V was cut by 5 bases and J by 2 bases, with 10 bases left in between. This CDR3 has 14 residues. CDR3 residues: CASSPDPGNQPQHF. CDR3 nucleotide sequence: TGTGCCAGCAGCCCCGACCCGGGCAATCAGCCCCAGCATTTT.

The V gene is TRBV6-1, the J gene TRBJ1-5; tentatively, D is TRBD1 (6 bases). Germline CDR1 is MNHNS and CDR2 is SASEGT. This CDR3 region has 16 residues. The ends were cut back, 4 bases at V and 0 bases at J, with 13 bases in the middle. The CDR3 coding sequence is TGTGCCAGCAGTGCTTGGGGGCTGGATAGCAATCAGCCCCAGCATTTT. Encoded protein: CASSAWGLDSNQPQHF.

On this clone itself: Other DNA variants within this sample encode the same CDR3. The V and J genes are TRBV9 and TRBJ2-7, with 8 nucleotides matching TRBD1. The V gene end was trimmed by 3 bases and the J gene end by 2 bases; junction bases not matched to a gene: 4. The CDR3 contains 14 residues. Germline V gene lookup returns CDR1 SGDLS and CDR2 YYNGEE. Here the CDR3 DNA reads TGTGCCAGCAGCGCAGGGACAGGAACCTACGAGCAGTACTTC. Amino acids: CASSAGTGTYEQYF.

This chain connects TRBV28 to TRBJ2-7; TRBD1 agrees at 9 bases. CDR1 is MDHEN and CDR2 is SYDVKM in the germline V gene. The CDR3 has 15 residues. V shed 2 bases, J shed 3 bases, and the junction held 5 bases outside the gene matches. CDR3 bases: TGTGCCAGCAGTTTAAGGGGACAGGGAGACTACGAGCAGTACTTC. The encoded protein is CASSLRGQGDYEQYF.

The V gene is TRBV7-9, the J gene TRBJ2-5; D is possibly TRBD1 or TRBD2 (5 bases each). Trimming stripped 8 bases from V and 4 bases from J, with 17 bases between. There are 14 residues in the CDR3. The V gene's germline CDR1 is SEHNR and CDR2 FQNEAQ (reference sequence). The CDR3 DNA reads TGTGCCAGCGACTACGGGGTCGGGGCAGAGACCCAGTACTTC. Protein sequence: CASDYGVGAETQYF.

V is TRBV27 and J is TRBJ1-1; D call uncertain. This CDR3 has 15 amino acids. V was pared by 2 bases and J by 3 bases, with 13 bases between. Looked up from germline, CDR1 is MNHEY and CDR2 is SMNVEV (reference sequence). The CDR3 sequence: CASSLLGTTDTEAFF. In DNA form, the CDR3 reads TGTGCCAGCAGTTTACTTGGAACTACGGACACTGAAGCTTTCTTT.

The chain combines TRBV11-2 with TRBJ2-7; 8 bases are shared with TRBD2. The CDR3 is 16 amino acids. Germline V gives CDR1 SGHAT, CDR2 FQNNGV. The ends lost 1 base at V and 5 bases at J; junction bases unmatched: 10. The CDR3 is CASSLGLAQPGDEQYF. CDR3 coding DNA: TGTGCCAGCAGCTTAGGACTAGCGCAACCTGGGGACGAGCAGTACTTC.

This chain uses TRBV29-1 with TRBJ2-1; TRBD2 matches 8 bases. Germline loops: CDR1 SQVTM, CDR2 ANQGSEA. V was pared by 7 bases and J by 5 bases, with 7 bases of the junction left unmatched. This CDR3 spans 13 amino acids. The CDR3 is CSDDGRGDNEQFF. The CDR3 DNA reads as TGCAGCGACGACGGGAGGGGGGACAATGAGCAGTTCTTC.

The chain has TRBV6-1 and TRBJ2-1; 11 bases align to TRBD2. The length of the CDR3 is 15 residues. V gave up 6 bases and J gave up 3 bases; unmatched junction bases: 4. Per the germline V gene, CDR1 is MNHNS and CDR2 is SASEGT. For the CDR3, the DNA is TGTGCCAGCAGCTCCGGGACTAGCGGCTACAATGAGCAGTTCTTC. Translated, it gives CASSSGTSGYNEQFF.

The chain recombines TRBV5-1 with TRBJ2-7; no clear D gene. The V end lost 0 bases, the J end lost 2 bases, and 12 bases lay between the germline ends. There are 15 residues in the CDR3. The germline gives CDR1 SGHRS, CDR2 YFSETQ. This chain's CDR3 is CASSLAAAVTYEQYF. The CDR3, as DNA: TGCGCCAGCAGCTTGGCCGCGGCAGTTACCTACGAGCAGTACTTC.

This chain joins TRBV7-2 and TRBJ2-4, with D maybe TRBD1 (6 bases). The germline V and J ends were trimmed by 1 base and 1 base, with 11 bases remaining between them. This CDR3 spans 16 amino acids. Germline CDR1 is SGHTA and CDR2 is FQGNSA. The CDR3 DNA is TGTGCCAGCAGCTTAGATCTTGGGGGCGCCAAAAACATTCAGTACTTC. This encodes CASSLDLGGAKNIQYF.

This chain connects TRBV6-5 to TRBJ2-3, with D perhaps TRBD2 (5 bases). The CDR3 contains 14 residues. The germline CDR1 and CDR2 sequences are MNHEY and SVGAGI. V lost 8 bases to trimming and J lost 1 base, with 13 bases between them. CDR3 DNA sequence: TGTGCCAGCCTCGGGGAGAGGGGCACAGATACGCAGTATTTT. Translated: CASLGERGTDTQYF.

The chain's CDR3 is CASSRTSGGNNEQFF. In DNA form, the CDR3 reads TGCGCCAGCAGTCGGACTAGCGGGGGGAACAATGAGCAGTTCTTC. V and J are TRBV10-2 and TRBJ2-1, with TRBD2 identical over 14 bases. Unmatched junction bases numbered 2, after V lost 5 bases and J lost 5 bases. Germline values: CDR1 WSHSY, CDR2 SAAADI. The CDR3 is 15 amino acids.

This chain connects TRBV14 to TRBJ2-7, with 9 bases that match TRBD2. Trimming cost V 0 bases and J 2 bases; bases outside gene matches: 5. CDR1 SGHDN and CDR2 FVKESK come from the germline V gene. The CDR3 is 16 residues long. CDR3 in DNA: TGTGCCAGCAGCCAAGAATGGCTAGCGGGAACCTACGAGCAGTACTTC. Encoded protein: CASSQEWLAGTYEQYF.

The chain has TRBV7-8 and TRBJ2-1; TRBD2 matches 9 bases. The CDR3 spans 14 residues. Trimming cost V 1 base and J 7 bases; bases outside gene matches: 2. CDR1 SGHVS and CDR2 FQNEAQ come from the germline V gene. For the CDR3, the DNA is TGTGCCAGCAGCTTAGGTGCGGGGGGGAATGAGCAGTTCTTC. Translating it yields CASSLGAGGNEQFF.